What follows is one TCR beta chain and its context. This sample is drawn from a study of OX40 agonist ivuxolimab in advanced cancers. Germline assignment: CDR1 SGDLS and CDR2 YYNGEE. This CDR3 comprises 15 residues. V lost 1 base and J lost 5, with 13 bases in between. The assay was immunoSEQ multiplex PCR, and TCRdb's table has in-frame clones only and misses some. Here the sample spans approximately 70,000 clones, approximately 90% being singletons. Sequenced material: CD4+ or CD8+ T cells sorted from blood, taken in a trial of the OX40 agonist ivuxolimab. This TCR was sampled from an adult with an advanced solid tumor such as melanoma, head and neck, liver or kidney cancer. The rearrangement links TRBV9 to TRBJ2-1, with unresolved D. CDR3 protein: CASSVNPNIDNEQFF. The CDR3, as DNA: TGTGCCAGCAGCGTAAACCCTAATATCGACAATGAGCAGTTCTTC.